This T cell receptor (beta chain) was identified during a study of CD8 T cells in Susac syndrome. The RNA, about 0.45 to 1 ug, was put through reverse transcription using random hexamers. TCRdb ran MiXCR on the immunoSEQ multiplex PCR reads and lists one entry per CDR3 protein. The table lists fewer than 200,000 distinct CDR3 sequences, approximately 94% of them singletons, with 0.1% in the top ten. Trimming took 6 bases from V and 7 from J, leaving 13 bases between them. The CDR3 runs 13 residues. CDR1 and CDR2 from the germline V gene are MNHEY and SVGEGT. The clonotype was recovered from a human donor in good health. The sample comprised CD4+ T cells from PBMCs. The V call is TRBV6-2 or TRBV6-3, the J call TRBJ1-5; D perhaps matches TRBD1 (5 bases). The CDR3 region has the DNA TGTGCCAGCAGCCGGGGACTCAGCCAGCCCCAGCATTTT. Its translation is CASSRGLSQPQHF.